Below, 3 T cell receptor beta chains from the same sample are listed, as sequenced in a study of OX40 agonist ivuxolimab in advanced cancers. Preparation of the library involved the immunoSEQ multiplex PCR assay. The table was pulled from immuneACCESS by TCRdb, which kept in-frame rearrangements only. Such tables lose some clones; where checked, under half of the loss comes from unresolved V genes, and the rest has no known cause. The sample table shows over 55,000 clones, and 65% to 85% are seen once. The ten most abundant clones make up under 2% of the sample. The input for sequencing was CD4+ or CD8+ T cells sorted from blood, taken in a trial of the OX40 agonist ivuxolimab. These receptor sequences come from an adult with an advanced solid tumor such as melanoma, head and neck, liver or kidney cancer.

In this sample, this clone turned up once. The V call is TRBV27, the J call TRBJ2-7, with D possibly being TRBD2 (5 bases). Trimming shortened V by 2 bases and J by 0 bases, and 8 bases separated the two germline ends. This CDR3 comprises 14 residues. Germline CDR1 and CDR2: MNHEY and SMNVEV (reference sequence). CDR3 protein: CASSLRRDSYEQYF. Here the CDR3 DNA reads TGTGCCAGCAGTTTACGACGGGACTCCTACGAGCAGTACTTC.

V gene TRBV6-5 combines with J gene TRBJ1-3; D remains ambiguous. The CDR3 spans 15 residues. Trimming took off 6 bases at V and 0 bases at J, with 12 bases between the two ends. CDR1 and CDR2 (germline): MNHEY, SVGAGI. CDR3 loop: CASSPPQSSGNTIYF. CDR3 DNA: TGTGCCAGCAGCCCTCCCCAGAGCTCTGGAAACACCATATATTTT.

Concerning this clone: At one boundary the junction diverges from the germline segment, which might be a read error. This chain links TRBV18 with TRBJ2-7; no clear D gene. CDR1 KGHSH and CDR2 LQKENI come from the germline V gene. CDR3 length: 17 residues. The CDR3 bases are TGTGCCAGCTCAGCACCTTTGGATACCGACACAGCCTACGAGCAGTACTTC. This gives the protein CASSAPLDTDTAYEQYF.